This T cell receptor beta chain was sequenced in a study of blood T cells in healthy people across ages. PCR was performed a second time for roughly 7 to 12 cycles using a sample-barcoded 5' primer and a J-beta primer mix. TCRdb redid the calling of the 5' RACE reads with MiXCR, one entry per CDR3 protein. This sample has fewer than 700,000 distinct CDR3 sequences, with around 43% found just once. This clonotype was seen a handful of times. Sequencing was carried out using blood. This TCR was recovered from a man at least 80 years old in good health.

CDR3 nucleotide sequence: TGTGCCAGCAGCTTGACCGGAGATAACACTGAAGCTTTCTTT. Its translation is CASSLTGDNTEAFF. V gene TRBV7-9 combines with J gene TRBJ1-1; D gene uncertain. CDR1 and CDR2 from the germline V gene are SEHNR and FQNEAQ (reference sequence). With 3 bases removed from V and 2 bases from J, the gap between germline ends came to 10 bases. This CDR3 has 14 amino acids.